This T cell receptor beta chain was sequenced in a study of blood T cell repertoires in COVID-19. The wider study: Researchers got acute and convalescent COVID-19 samples from the United States, Italy and Spain. PBMCs, B-cell-depleted T cells, or T cells were the source of the cDNA or gDNA that made up the material.

Germline CDR1 MNHNS, CDR2 SASEGT. V dropped 2 bases and J dropped 9 bases, with 11 bases sitting between them. This CDR3 is 14 amino acids long. Original analysis: Using reference gene primer amplification, nucleated cell counts were estimated. TCRdb's copy holds only in-frame clones and misses some; the assay was immunoSEQ multiplex PCR. The V and J calls and clone size were taken over from that table, and D and trimming were inferred from the DNA. The sample carries around 240,000 clones, about 85% recorded once. This receptor was identified in a man aged 40-50 years with acute or convalescent COVID-19. Sequencing was carried out using peripheral blood. The chain links TRBV6-1 to TRBJ1-6; the D is unclear. The CDR3 spells CASSEPGEVSPLHF. In DNA, the CDR3 is TGTGCCAGCAGTGAACCCGGGGAGGTTTCACCCCTCCACTTT.